The clone carrying this T cell receptor beta chain has more than one count but fewer than ten. Clones were sequenced by immunoSEQ multiplex PCR, and TCRdb holds only the in-frame ones, with some missing. The sample shows about 120,000 clones, around 87% of them seen only once. The data were taken from a study of T cell responses to AZD1222 COVID-19 vaccine. Study-wide background: Both about-4-week and about-12-week second-dose recipients were combined.

CDR3 length: 15 residues. The ends were cut back, 0 bases at V and 1 base at J, with 7 bases in the middle. Germline loops: CDR1 SGHVS, CDR2 FQNEAQ. The clonotype comes from an adult in good health. The sample consisted of peripheral blood, taken on day 0 of AZD1222 vaccination. The chain recombines TRBV7-8 with TRBJ1-3; D gene ambiguous. The CDR3 DNA reads as TGTGCCAGCAGCTTAGCTCCCCTTTCTGGAAACACCATATATTTT. Protein sequence: CASSLAPLSGNTIYF.